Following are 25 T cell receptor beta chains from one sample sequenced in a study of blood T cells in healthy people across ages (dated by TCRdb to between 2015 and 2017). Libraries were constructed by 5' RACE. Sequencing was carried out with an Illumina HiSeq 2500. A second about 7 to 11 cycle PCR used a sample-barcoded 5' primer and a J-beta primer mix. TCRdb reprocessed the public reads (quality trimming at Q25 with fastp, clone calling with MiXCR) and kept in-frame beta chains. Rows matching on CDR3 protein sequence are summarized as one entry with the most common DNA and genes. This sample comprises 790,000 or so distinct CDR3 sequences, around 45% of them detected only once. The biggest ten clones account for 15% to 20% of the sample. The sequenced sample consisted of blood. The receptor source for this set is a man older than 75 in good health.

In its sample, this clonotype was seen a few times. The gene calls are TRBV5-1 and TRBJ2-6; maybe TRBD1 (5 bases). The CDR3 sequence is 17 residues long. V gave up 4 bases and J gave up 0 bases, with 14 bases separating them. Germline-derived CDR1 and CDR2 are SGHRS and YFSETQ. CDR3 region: CASSPETAVSGANVLTF. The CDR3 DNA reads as TGCGCCAGCAGCCCCGAGACAGCCGTCTCTGGGGCCAACGTCCTGACTTTC.

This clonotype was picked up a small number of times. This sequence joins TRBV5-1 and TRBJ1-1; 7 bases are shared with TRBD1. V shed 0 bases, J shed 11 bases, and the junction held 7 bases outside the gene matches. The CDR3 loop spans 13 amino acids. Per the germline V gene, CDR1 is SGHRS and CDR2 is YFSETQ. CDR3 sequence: CASSLVQGGNAFF. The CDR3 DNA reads TGCGCCAGCAGCTTGGTCCAGGGGGGTAATGCTTTCTTT. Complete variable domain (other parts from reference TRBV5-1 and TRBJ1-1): KAGVTQTPRYLIKTRGQQVTLSCSPISGHRSVSWYQQTPGQGLQFLFEYFSETQRNKGNFPGRFSGRQFSNSRSEMNVSTLELGDSALYLCASSLVQGGNAFFGQGTRLTVV.

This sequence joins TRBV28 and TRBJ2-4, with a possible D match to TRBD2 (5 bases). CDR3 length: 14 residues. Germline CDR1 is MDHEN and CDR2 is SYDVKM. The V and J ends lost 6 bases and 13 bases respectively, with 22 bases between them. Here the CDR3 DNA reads TGTGCCAGCAGCGCGCCGGGTTTACTCTGGGAGCAGTACTTC. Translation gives CASSAPGLLWEQYF.

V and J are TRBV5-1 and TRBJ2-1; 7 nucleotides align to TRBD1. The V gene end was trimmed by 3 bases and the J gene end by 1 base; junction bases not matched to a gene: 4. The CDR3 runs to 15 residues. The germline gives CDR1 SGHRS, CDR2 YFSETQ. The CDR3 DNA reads TGCGCCAGCAGCTCCGAGGGGGCTTCCTACAATGAGCAGTTCTTC. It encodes CASSSEGASYNEQFF.

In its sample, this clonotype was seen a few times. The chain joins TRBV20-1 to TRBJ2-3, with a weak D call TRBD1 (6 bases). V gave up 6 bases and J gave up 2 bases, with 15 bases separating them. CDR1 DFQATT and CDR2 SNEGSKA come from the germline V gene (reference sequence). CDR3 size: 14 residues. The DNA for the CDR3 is TGCAGTGCAAAGGCAGGGGAATCCACAGATACGCAGTATTTT. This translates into CSAKAGESTDTQYF.

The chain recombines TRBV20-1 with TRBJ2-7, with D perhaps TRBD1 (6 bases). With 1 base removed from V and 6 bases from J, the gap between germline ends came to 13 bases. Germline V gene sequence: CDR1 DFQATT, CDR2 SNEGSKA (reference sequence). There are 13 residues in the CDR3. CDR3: CSARVNGQFEQYF. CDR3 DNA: TGCAGTGCTAGAGTCAACGGACAGTTCGAGCAGTACTTC.

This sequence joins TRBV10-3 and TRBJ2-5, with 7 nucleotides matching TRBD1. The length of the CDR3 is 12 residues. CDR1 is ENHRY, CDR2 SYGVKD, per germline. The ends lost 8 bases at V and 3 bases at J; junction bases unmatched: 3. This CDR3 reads CAIGDREETQYF. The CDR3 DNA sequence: TGTGCCATCGGGGACAGAGAAGAGACCCAGTACTTC.

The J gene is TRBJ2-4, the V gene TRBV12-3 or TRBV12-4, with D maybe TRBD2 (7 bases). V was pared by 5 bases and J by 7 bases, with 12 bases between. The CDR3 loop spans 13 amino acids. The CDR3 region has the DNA TGTGCCAGCAGTGGGGGGGCAAGCAACATTCAGTACTTC. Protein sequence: CASSGGASNIQYF.

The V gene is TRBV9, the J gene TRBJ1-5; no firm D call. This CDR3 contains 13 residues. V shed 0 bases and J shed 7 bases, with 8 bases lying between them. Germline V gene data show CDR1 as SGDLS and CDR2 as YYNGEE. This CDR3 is CASSVDYDQPQHF. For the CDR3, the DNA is TGTGCCAGCAGCGTAGATTACGACCAGCCCCAGCATTTT.

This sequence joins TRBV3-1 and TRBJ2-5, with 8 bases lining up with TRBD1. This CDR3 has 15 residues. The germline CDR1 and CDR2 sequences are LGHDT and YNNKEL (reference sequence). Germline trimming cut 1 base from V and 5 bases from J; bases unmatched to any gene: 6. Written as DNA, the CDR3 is TGTGCCAGCAGCCAAGGACAGGGGTTGGGGGAGACCCAGTACTTC. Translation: CASSQGQGLGETQYF.

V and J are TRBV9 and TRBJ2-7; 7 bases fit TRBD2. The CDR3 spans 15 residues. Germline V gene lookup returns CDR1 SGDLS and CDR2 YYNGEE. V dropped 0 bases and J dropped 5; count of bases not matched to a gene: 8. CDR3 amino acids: CASSVGAGDPHEQYF. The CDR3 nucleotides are TGTGCCAGCAGCGTAGGGGCGGGAGATCCCCACGAGCAGTACTTC. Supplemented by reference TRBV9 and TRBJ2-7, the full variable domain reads DSGVTQTPKHLITATGQRVTLRCSPRSGDLSVYWYQQSLDQGLQFLIQYYNGEERAKGNILERFSAQQFPDLHSELNLSSLELGDSALYFCASSVGAGDPHEQYFGPGTRLTVT.

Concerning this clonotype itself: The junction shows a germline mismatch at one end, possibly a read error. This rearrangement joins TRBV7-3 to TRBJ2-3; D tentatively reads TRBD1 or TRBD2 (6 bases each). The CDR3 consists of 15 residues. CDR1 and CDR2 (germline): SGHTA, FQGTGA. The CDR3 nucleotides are TGTGCCAGCAGCTTAACCGGGAGTGTGACAGGTACGCAGTATTTT. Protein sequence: CASSLTGSVTGTQYF. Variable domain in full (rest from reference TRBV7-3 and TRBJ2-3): GAGVSQTPSNKVTEKGKYVELRCDPISGHTALYWYRQSLGQGPEFLIYFQGTGAADDSGLPNDRFFAVRPEGSVSTLKIQRTERGDSAVYLCASSLTGSVTGTQYFGPGTRLTVL.

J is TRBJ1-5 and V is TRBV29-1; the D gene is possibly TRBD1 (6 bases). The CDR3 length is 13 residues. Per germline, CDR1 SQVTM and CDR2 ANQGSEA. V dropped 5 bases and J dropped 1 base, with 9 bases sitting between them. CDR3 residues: CSVCGQSNQPQHF. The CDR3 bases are TGCAGCGTTTGCGGACAGAGCAATCAGCCCCAGCATTTT.

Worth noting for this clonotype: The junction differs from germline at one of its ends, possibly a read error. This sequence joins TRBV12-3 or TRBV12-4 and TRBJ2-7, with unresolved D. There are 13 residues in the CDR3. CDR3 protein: CACSLRQVYEQYF. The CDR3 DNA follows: TGTGCCTGCAGTTTGCGTCAGGTTTACGAGCAGTACTTC.

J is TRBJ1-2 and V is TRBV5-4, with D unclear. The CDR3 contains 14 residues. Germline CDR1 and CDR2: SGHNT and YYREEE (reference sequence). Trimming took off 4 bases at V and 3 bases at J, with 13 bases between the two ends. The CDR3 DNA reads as TGTGCCAGCAGCCCCCACTCTTTCGACTATGGCTACACCTTC. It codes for CASSPHSFDYGYTF.

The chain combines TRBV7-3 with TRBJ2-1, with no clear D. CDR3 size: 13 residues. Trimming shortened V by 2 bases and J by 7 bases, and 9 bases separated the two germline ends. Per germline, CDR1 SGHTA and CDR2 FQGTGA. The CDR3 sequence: CASSLFVENEQFF. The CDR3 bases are TGTGCCAGCAGCTTATTTGTAGAGAATGAGCAGTTCTTC.

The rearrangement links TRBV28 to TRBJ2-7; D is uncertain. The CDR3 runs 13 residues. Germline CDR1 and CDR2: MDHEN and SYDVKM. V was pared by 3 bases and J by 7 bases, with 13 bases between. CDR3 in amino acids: CASSFPSKMEQYF. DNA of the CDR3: TGTGCCAGCAGTTTCCCCAGCAAGATGGAGCAGTACTTC.

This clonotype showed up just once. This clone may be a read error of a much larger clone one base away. For the CDR3, the DNA is TGCAGTGCCCTGGACTACGGGGCGAGCGAGCAGTACTTC. Protein product: CSALDYGASEQYF. The chain uses TRBV20-1 and TRBJ2-7; the D gene is possibly TRBD2 (6 bases). Trimming took 6 bases from V and 6 from J, leaving 18 bases between them. This CDR3 comprises 13 residues. Germline-derived CDR1 and CDR2 are DFQATT and SNEGSKA (reference sequence).

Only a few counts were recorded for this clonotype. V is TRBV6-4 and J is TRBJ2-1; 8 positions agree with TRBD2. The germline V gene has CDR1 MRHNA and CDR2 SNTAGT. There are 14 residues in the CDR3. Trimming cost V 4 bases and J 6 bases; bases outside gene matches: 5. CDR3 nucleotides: TGTGCCAGCAGTGCAGCGGGAGTGATCAATGAGCAGTTCTTC. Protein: CASSAAGVINEQFF.

The CDR3 nucleotides read TGTGCCAGCAGCCAAACAGGAATGTATAGCTACACCTTC. It encodes CASSQTGMYSYTF. The rearrangement uses TRBV14 and TRBJ1-2, with a possible D match to TRBD1 (5 bases). Trimming pared 2 bases from V and 9 bases from J, leaving 13 bases between. From germline, CDR1 is SGHDN and CDR2 FVKESK. CDR3 length: 13 amino acids.

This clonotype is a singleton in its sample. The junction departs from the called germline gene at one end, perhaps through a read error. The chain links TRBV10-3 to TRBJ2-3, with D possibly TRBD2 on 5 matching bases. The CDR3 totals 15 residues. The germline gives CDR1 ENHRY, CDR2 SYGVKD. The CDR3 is CAIGESDGGTDTQYF. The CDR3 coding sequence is TGTGCCATCGGTGAGTCGGACGGGGGCACAGATACGCAGTATTTT.

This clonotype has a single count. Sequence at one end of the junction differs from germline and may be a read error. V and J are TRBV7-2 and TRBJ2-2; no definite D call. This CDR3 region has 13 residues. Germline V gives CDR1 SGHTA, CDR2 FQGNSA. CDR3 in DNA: TGTGCCGGCAGCCAATTCAAGGTCGGGGAGCTGTTTTTT. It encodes CAGSQFKVGELFF. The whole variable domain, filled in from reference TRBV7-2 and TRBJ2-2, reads GAGVSQSPSNKVTEKGKDVELRCDPISGHTALYWYRQSLGQGLEFLIYFQGNSAPDKSGLPSDRFSAERTGGSVSTLTIQRTQQEDSAVYLCAGSQFKVGELFFGEGSRLTVL.

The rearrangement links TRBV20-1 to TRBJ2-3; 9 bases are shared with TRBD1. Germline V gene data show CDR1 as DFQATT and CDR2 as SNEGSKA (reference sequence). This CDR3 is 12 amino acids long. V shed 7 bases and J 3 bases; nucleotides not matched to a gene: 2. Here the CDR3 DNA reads TGCAGTGGGACAGGGGAGACAGATACGCAGTATTTT. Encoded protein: CSGTGETDTQYF.

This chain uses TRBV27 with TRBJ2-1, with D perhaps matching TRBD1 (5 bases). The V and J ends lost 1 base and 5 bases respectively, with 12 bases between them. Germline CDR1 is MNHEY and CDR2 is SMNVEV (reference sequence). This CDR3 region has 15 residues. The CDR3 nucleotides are TGTGCCAGCAGTTTATTAGCAGGGCAAAACAATGAGCAGTTCTTC. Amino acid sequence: CASSLLAGQNNEQFF.

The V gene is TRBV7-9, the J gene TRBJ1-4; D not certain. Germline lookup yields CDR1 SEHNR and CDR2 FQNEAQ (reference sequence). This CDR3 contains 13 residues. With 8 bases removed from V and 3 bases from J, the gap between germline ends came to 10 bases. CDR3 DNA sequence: TGTGCCAGCGATTTGGGTGCTAATGAAAAACTGTTTTTT. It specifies CASDLGANEKLFF.